These 22 T cell receptor beta chains originate from one sample sequenced in a study of beta chain features in type 1 diabetes. Expressed TCRB transcripts were sequenced, since all the RNA that had been isolated was reverse transcribed. Clones were read by immunoSEQ multiplex PCR, and TCRdb kept only the in-frame ones, dropping some. The table records 450,000 to 550,000 clones, about 32% of them present only once. The sample taken for sequencing was naive CD4+ T cells from blood. The source is a man aged 18 to 30 in good health.

Note on this clone: The junction shows a germline mismatch at one end, possibly a read error. The chain joins TRBV29-1 to TRBJ2-1; D gene uncertain. Germline V lookup: CDR1 SQVTM, CDR2 ANQGSEA. The CDR3 consists of 14 residues. CDR3 sequence: CSGEEVPAVGEQFF. Here the CDR3 DNA reads TGCAGCGGTGAAGAGGTCCCGGCGGTCGGTGAGCAGTTCTTC.

This clone was detected a few times. The chain couples TRBV29-1 to TRBJ2-3, with D possibly TRBD2 on 6 matching bases. Germline CDR1 SQVTM, CDR2 ANQGSEA. V was cut by 4 bases and J by 3 bases, with 11 bases left in between. This CDR3 contains 13 residues. The CDR3 reads CSVAGTLTDTQYF. The CDR3 DNA is TGCAGCGTTGCGGGGACTCTAACAGATACGCAGTATTTT.

The V gene is TRBV29-1, the J gene TRBJ2-7, with D maybe TRBD1 (5 bases). In germline, CDR1 is SQVTM, CDR2 ANQGSEA. CDR3 length: 12 residues. Between the trimmed V and J ends, which lost 4 bases and 5 bases, there was a span of 12 bases. Here the CDR3 reads CSVAWLRDEQYF. The CDR3 DNA follows: TGCAGCGTTGCATGGCTCAGGGACGAGCAGTACTTC.

This clone has just a few counts. The chain combines TRBV30 with TRBJ1-1, with 8 bases identical to TRBD1. Germline V gene lookup returns CDR1 GTSNPN and CDR2 SVGIG (reference sequence). This CDR3 is built from 12 residues. Losses at the gene ends were 2 bases for V and 11 bases for J; bases not matched to a gene: 7. CDR3 in amino acids: CAWSRQGFEAFF. The CDR3 DNA follows: TGTGCCTGGAGTCGACAGGGGTTCGAGGCTTTCTTT.

This chain links TRBV28 with TRBJ2-7; D gene ambiguous. Germline V gene sequence: CDR1 MDHEN, CDR2 SYDVKM. V was cut by 3 bases and J by 9 bases, with 9 bases left in between. CDR3 length: 11 amino acids. The CDR3 protein is CASSFTLGQYF. In DNA form, the CDR3 reads TGTGCCAGCAGTTTTACTCTCGGGCAGTACTTC.

The rearrangement joins TRBV2 to TRBJ1-4; no clear D gene. The germline gives CDR1 SNHLY, CDR2 FYNNEI. CDR3 length: 11 residues. V lost 4 bases and J lost 12, with 9 bases in between. The CDR3 region has the DNA TGTGCCAGCAGTGGGGCAGGAGAACTGTTTTTT. Amino acids: CASSGAGELFF.

CDR3 in amino acids: CASSPTAAEETQYF. In DNA form, the CDR3 reads TGCGCCAGCAGCCCCACGGCAGCGGAAGAGACCCAGTACTTC. The chain joins TRBV5-1 to TRBJ2-5; perhaps TRBD2 as D (5 bases). The CDR3 extends over 14 amino acids. Germline V CDR1 and CDR2: SGHRS, YFSETQ. V lost 4 bases and J lost 3, with 13 bases in between.

The rearrangement uses TRBV9 and TRBJ2-3; the D gene could be TRBD1 or TRBD2 (5 bases each). CDR3 length: 15 residues. CDR1 is SGDLS and CDR2 is YYNGEE in the germline V gene. The V and J ends lost 0 bases and 6 bases respectively, with 14 bases between them. This CDR3 is CASSVEGRRVDTQYF. The CDR3, as DNA: TGTGCCAGCAGCGTAGAGGGACGGCGGGTGGATACGCAGTATTTT. Full variable domain (rest looked up from reference TRBV9 and TRBJ2-3): DSGVTQTPKHLITATGQRVTLRCSPRSGDLSVYWYQQSLDQGLQFLIQYYNGEERAKGNILERFSAQQFPDLHSELNLSSLELGDSALYFCASSVEGRRVDTQYFGPGTRLTVL.

In this sample, this clone turned up a few times. V is TRBV9 and J is TRBJ2-1, with D possibly TRBD2 on 5 matching bases. The CDR3 totals 13 residues. Deletions cut 2 bases from V and 4 bases from J, with 7 bases between. CDR1 SGDLS and CDR2 YYNGEE come from the germline V gene. For the CDR3, the DNA is TGTGCCAGCAGCGTGCGGGTTTACAATGAGCAGTTCTTC. This gives the protein CASSVRVYNEQFF.

The chain combines TRBV5-1 with TRBJ2-3, with 8 nucleotides matching TRBD2. The V gene's germline CDR1 is SGHRS and CDR2 YFSETQ. There are 15 residues in the CDR3. V trimming: 9 bases; J trimming: 6 bases; junction bases outside the gene matches: 15. CDR3: CATYAASGQEDTQYF. CDR3 in DNA: TGCGCCACTTACGCGGCTAGCGGGCAGGAGGATACGCAGTATTTT.

This clone was seen only a few times. The J gene is TRBJ2-3, the V gene TRBV25-1; either TRBD1 or TRBD2 may supply D (5 bases each). This CDR3 region has 15 residues. Trimming stripped 1 base from V and 5 bases from J, with 13 bases between. Germline values: CDR1 MGHDK, CDR2 SYGVNS. The CDR3: CASSEWGREQDTQYF. The DNA of the CDR3 is TGTGCCAGCAGTGAATGGGGCAGGGAGCAAGATACGCAGTATTTT.

There are a few counts of this clone. The chain combines TRBV5-4 with TRBJ1-1; 7 bases fit TRBD1. This CDR3 has 14 residues. J was trimmed by 3 bases and V by 5 bases; bases with no gene match: 7. Germline V gives CDR1 SGHNT, CDR2 YYREEE (reference sequence). CDR3 sequence: CASRTRDSYTEAFF. DNA for the CDR3: TGTGCCAGCAGAACACGGGACAGCTACACTGAAGCTTTCTTT.

The chain has TRBV29-1 and TRBJ2-1; 11 nucleotides match TRBD2. With V trimmed by 7 bases and J by 3 bases, 8 bases remained unmatched. From germline, CDR1 is SQVTM and CDR2 ANQGSEA. The CDR3 has 15 amino acids. The CDR3: CSAAGLAEFYNEQFF. Here the CDR3 DNA reads TGCAGCGCCGCGGGACTAGCGGAGTTCTACAATGAGCAGTTCTTC.

This clone came up a few times. The rearrangement links TRBV28 to TRBJ1-4; D is uncertain. CDR3 length equals 11 residues. CDR1 is MDHEN and CDR2 is SYDVKM in the germline V gene. Deletions cut 6 bases from V and 8 bases from J, with 7 bases between. The CDR3 coding sequence is TGTGCCAGCAGCCTGGAGGAAAAACTGTTTTTT. Its translation is CASSLEEKLFF.

This chain joins TRBV30 and TRBJ2-7, with 7 bases matching TRBD1. CDR3 length: 15 residues. Germline CDR1 is GTSNPN and CDR2 is SVGIG (reference sequence). Germline trimming cut 3 bases from V and 3 bases from J; bases unmatched to any gene: 11. CDR3 bases: TGTGCCTGGAGCGCGCCGGGACAGAGAATCTACGAGCAGTACTTC. This translates into CAWSAPGQRIYEQYF.

This clone was recorded a few times. This chain connects TRBV2 to TRBJ2-1; the match to TRBD2 covers 11 bases. Germline trimming cut 6 bases from V and 5 bases from J; bases unmatched to any gene: 6. Germline V gene lookup returns CDR1 SNHLY and CDR2 FYNNEI. The CDR3 sequence is 15 residues long. The CDR3 reads CASRALAGVNNEQFF. DNA for the CDR3: TGTGCCAGCAGGGCACTAGCGGGAGTTAACAATGAGCAGTTCTTC.

The chain employs TRBV10-3 and TRBJ2-1; 9 bases are shared with TRBD1. Germline V lookup: CDR1 ENHRY, CDR2 SYGVKD. The trim removed 7 bases at V and 6 bases at J, leaving 10 bases unmatched. The CDR3 is 15 amino acids. The chain's CDR3 is CAIIETQGARNEQFF. The CDR3 DNA reads TGTGCCATCATCGAGACACAGGGGGCGCGCAATGAGCAGTTCTTC.

V and J are TRBV25-1 and TRBJ2-7; no definite D call. The CDR3 length is 14 residues. With 10 bases removed from V and 3 bases from J, the gap between germline ends came to 19 bases. Per the germline V gene, CDR1 is MGHDK and CDR2 is SYGVNS. CDR3 amino acids: CATSSAGGSYEQYF. The DNA for the CDR3 is TGTGCCACCTCGAGCGCTGGTGGAAGCTACGAGCAGTACTTC.

This chain joins TRBV15 and TRBJ2-7, with a tentative D call TRBD1 (5 bases). With 3 bases removed from V and 5 bases from J, the gap between germline ends came to 8 bases. The length of the CDR3 is 12 residues. The germline gives CDR1 LNHNV, CDR2 YYDKDF (reference sequence). This CDR3 reads CATSRMTDEQYF. DNA of the CDR3: TGTGCCACCAGCAGGATGACAGACGAGCAGTACTTC. Using reference TRBV15 and TRBJ2-7 for the parts outside the CDR3, the full variable domain is DAMVIQNPRYQVTQFGKPVTLSCSQTLNHNVMYWYQQKSSQAPKLLFHYYDKDFNNEADTPDNFQSRRPNTSFCFLDIRSPGLGDTAMYLCATSRMTDEQYFGPGTRLTVT.

This clone turned up a few times. The chain recombines TRBV30 with TRBJ2-5; D gene unclear. V lost 1 base and J lost 1, with 10 bases in between. Germline assignment: CDR1 GTSNPN and CDR2 SVGIG (reference sequence). The CDR3 spans 14 residues. In DNA, the CDR3 is TGTGCCTGGAGTGGTACAGCCTTCCAAGAGACCCAGTACTTC. It specifies CAWSGTAFQETQYF.

The rearrangement links TRBV7-9 to TRBJ2-7; a weak D match, TRBD2 (5 bases). CDR1 and CDR2 from the germline V gene are SEHNR and FQNEAQ (reference sequence). The CDR3 spans 16 residues. V was shortened by 1 base and J by 2 bases, with 15 bases between the two germline ends. CDR3 bases: TGTGCCAGCAGCTTAGGCCCCGAGAAGCGGACCTACGAGCAGTACTTC. Translation: CASSLGPEKRTYEQYF.

This clone came up a few times. The chain has TRBV4-3 and TRBJ1-2, with 8 positions matching TRBD1. Germline V lookup: CDR1 LGHNA, CDR2 YSLEER. V trimming: 1 base; J trimming: 4 bases; junction bases outside the gene matches: 5. The CDR3 runs to 15 residues. The CDR3 DNA is TGCGCCAGCAGCCAAGCGCAGGGGGCGGGCTATGGCTACACCTTC. It encodes CASSQAQGAGYGYTF.